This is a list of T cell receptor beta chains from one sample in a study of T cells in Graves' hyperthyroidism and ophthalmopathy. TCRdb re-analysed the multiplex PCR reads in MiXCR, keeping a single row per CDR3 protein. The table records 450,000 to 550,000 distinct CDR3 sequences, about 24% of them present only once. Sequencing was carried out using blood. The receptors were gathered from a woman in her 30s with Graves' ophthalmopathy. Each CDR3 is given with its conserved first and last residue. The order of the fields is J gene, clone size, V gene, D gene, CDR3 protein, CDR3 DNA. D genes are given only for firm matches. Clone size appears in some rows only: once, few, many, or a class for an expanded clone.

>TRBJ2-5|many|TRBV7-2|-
CASSVGGRQETQYF
TGTGCCAGCAGCGTCGGAGGGAGACAAGAGACCCAGTACTTC
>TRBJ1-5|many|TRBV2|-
CASNREGLSNQPQHF
TGTGCCAGCAACCGGGAGGGGTTAAGCAATCAGCCCCAGCATTTT
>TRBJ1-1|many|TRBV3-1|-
CASSQGQWNTEAFF
TGTGCCAGCAGCCAAGGACAGTGGAACACTGAAGCTTTCTTT
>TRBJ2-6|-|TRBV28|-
CASSFGGGGANVLTF
TGTGCCAGCAGTTTCGGTGGTGGTGGGGCCAACGTCCTGACTTTC
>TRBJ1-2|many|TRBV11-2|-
CASSWGSSGYTF
TGTGCCAGCAGCTGGGGGAGTAGCGGCTACACCTTC
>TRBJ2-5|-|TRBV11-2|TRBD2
CASSSPLAGAGETQYF
TGTGCCAGCAGCTCCCCCCTAGCGGGGGCGGGAGAGACCCAGTACTTC
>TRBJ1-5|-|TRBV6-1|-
CASSFNPGANQPQHF
TGTGCCAGCAGCTTCAATCCAGGGGCGAATCAGCCCCAGCATTTT
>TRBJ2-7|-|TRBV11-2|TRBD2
CASSRPGGLEQYF
TGTGCCAGCAGCCGCCCGGGGGGTCTCGAGCAGTACTTC
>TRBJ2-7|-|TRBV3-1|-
CASSQDGTVSSYEQYF
TGTGCCAGCAGCCAAGATGGGACGGTTAGCTCCTACGAGCAGTACTTC
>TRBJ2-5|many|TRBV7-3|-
CASSFFFQETQYF
TGTGCCAGCAGCTTTTTTTTCCAAGAGACCCAGTACTTC
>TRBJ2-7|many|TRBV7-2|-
CASSPTRGYEQYF
TGTGCCAGCAGCCCGACACGGGGCTACGAGCAGTACTTC
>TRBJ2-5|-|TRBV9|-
CASSVGVGTQETQYF
TGTGCCAGCAGCGTAGGGGTGGGGACCCAAGAGACCCAGTACTTC
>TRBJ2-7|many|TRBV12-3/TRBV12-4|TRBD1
CASSFPQGGLGYEQYF
TGTGCCAGCAGTTTCCCACAGGGGGGTTTAGGATACGAGCAGTACTTC
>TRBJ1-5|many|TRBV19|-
CASSIRRNQPQHF
TGTGCCAGCTCCATACGGCGCAATCAGCCCCAGCATTTT
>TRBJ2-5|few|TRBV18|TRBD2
CASAETSVLLVAAQYF
TGTGCCAGCGCCGAGACTAGCGTGCTGCTGGTTGCGGCCCAGTACTTC
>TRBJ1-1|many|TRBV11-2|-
CASRSIRGQPNTEAFF
TGTGCCAGCAGATCCATTAGAGGACAGCCGAACACTGAAGCTTTCTTT
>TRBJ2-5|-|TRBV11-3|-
CASSLLESQYF
TGTGCCAGCAGTTTATTGGAGTCCCAGTACTTC
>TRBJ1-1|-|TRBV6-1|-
CASRPTLTGRTEAFF
TGTGCCAGCAGACCTACTTTAACAGGGCGGACTGAAGCTTTCTTT
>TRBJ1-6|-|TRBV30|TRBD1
CAWSTGGRSPLHF
TGTGCCTGGAGTACAGGGGGCCGCTCACCCCTCCACTTT
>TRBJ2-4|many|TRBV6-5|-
CASSYWDKVENIQYF
TGTGCCAGCAGTTACTGGGATAAGGTAGAAAACATTCAGTACTTC
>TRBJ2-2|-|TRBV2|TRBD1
CASKRGQGRELFF
TGTGCCAGCAAGCGAGGACAGGGGAGGGAGCTGTTTTTT
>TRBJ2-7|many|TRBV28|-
CASSPLHRPSSYEQYF
TGTGCCAGCAGTCCCCTCCACAGGCCAAGCTCCTACGAGCAGTACTTC
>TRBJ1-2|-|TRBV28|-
CASSPDTHYGYTF
TGTGCCAGCAGTCCGGACACCCACTATGGCTACACCTTC
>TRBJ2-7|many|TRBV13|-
CASSLEAEQYF
TGTGCCAGCAGCTTAGAGGCCGAGCAGTACTTC
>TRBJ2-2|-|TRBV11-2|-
CASSVSDGSNTGELFF
TGTGCCAGCAGCGTGTCGGACGGGTCGAACACCGGGGAGCTGTTTTTT
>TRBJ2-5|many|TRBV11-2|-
CASSLASQGRETQYF
TGTGCCAGCAGCTTAGCGTCCCAGGGGCGAGAGACCCAGTACTTC
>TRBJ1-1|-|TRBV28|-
CASRLSGTQAFF
TGTGCCAGCAGATTATCCGGGACACAAGCTTTCTTT
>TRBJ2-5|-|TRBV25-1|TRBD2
CASRPSPTSGGARETQYF
TGTGCCAGCAGGCCAAGCCCCACTAGCGGGGGGGCCAGGGAGACCCAGTACTTC
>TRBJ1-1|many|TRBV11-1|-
CASSPAMRIGQMNTEAFF
TGTGCCAGCAGCCCCGCCATGAGGATCGGACAGATGAACACTGAAGCTTTCTTT
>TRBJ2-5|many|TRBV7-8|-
CASSLTGQGERTQYF
TGTGCCAGCAGCTTAACGGGACAAGGAGAGCGGACCCAGTACTTC
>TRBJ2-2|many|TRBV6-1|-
CASSDERQNTGELFF
TGTGCCAGCAGTGATGAGAGGCAAAACACCGGGGAGCTGTTTTTT
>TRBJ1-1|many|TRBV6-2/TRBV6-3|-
CASSYTGETEAFF
TGTGCCAGCAGTTACACGGGGGAAACTGAAGCTTTCTTT
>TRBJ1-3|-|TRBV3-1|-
CASSQPYSSGNTIYF
TGTGCCAGCAGCCAGCCCTACAGCTCTGGAAACACCATATATTTT
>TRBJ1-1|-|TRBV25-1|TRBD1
CASSGLAGGLAEAFF
TGTGCCAGCAGTGGTCTCGCAGGGGGCCTAGCTGAAGCTTTCTTT
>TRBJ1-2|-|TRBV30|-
CACPLEGRYTF
TGTGCCTGCCCCCTGGAAGGTCGCTACACCTTC
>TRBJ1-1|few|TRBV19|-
CASSTGTMTEAFF
TGTGCCAGTAGTACCGGGACTATGACTGAAGCTTTCTTT
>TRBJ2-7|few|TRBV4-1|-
CASSQVGHGAEQYF
TGCGCCAGCAGCCAAGTCGGTCATGGGGCCGAGCAGTACTTC
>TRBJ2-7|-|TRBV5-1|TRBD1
CASSLAVTGGSEQYF
TGCGCCAGCAGCTTGGCGGTCACAGGGGGCAGCGAGCAGTACTTC